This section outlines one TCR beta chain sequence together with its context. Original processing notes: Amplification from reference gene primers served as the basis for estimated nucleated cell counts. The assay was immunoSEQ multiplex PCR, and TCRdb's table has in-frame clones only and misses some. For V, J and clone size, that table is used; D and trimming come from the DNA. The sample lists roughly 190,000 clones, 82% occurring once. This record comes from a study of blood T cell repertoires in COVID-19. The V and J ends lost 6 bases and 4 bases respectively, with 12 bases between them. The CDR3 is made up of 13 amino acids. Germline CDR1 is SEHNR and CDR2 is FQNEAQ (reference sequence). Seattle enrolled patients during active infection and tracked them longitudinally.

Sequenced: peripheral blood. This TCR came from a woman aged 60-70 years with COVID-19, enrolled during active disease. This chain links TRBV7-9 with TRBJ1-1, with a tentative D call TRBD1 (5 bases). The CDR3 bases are TGTGCCAGCAGGAAAGACAGTAGCACTGAAGCTTTCTTT. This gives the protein CASRKDSSTEAFF.